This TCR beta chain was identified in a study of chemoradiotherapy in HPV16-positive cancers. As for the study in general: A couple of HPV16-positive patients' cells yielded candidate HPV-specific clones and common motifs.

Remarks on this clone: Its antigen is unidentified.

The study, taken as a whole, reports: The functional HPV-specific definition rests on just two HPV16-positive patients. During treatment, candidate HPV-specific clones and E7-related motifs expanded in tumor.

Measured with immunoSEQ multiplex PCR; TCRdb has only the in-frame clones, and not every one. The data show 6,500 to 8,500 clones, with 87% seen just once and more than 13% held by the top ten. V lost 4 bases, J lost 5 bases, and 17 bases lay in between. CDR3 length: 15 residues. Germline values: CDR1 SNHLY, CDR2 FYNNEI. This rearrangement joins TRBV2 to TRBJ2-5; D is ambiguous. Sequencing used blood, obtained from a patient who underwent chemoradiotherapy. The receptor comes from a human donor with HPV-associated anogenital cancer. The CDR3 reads CASSGTGVMGETQYF. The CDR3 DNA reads TGTGCCAGCAGTGGAACGGGTGTTATGGGGGAGACCCAGTACTTC. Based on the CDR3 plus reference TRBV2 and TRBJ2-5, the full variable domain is EPEVTQTPSHQVTQMGQEVILRCVPISNHLYFYWYRQILGQKVEFLVSFYNNEISEKSEIFDDQFSVERPDGSNFTLKIRSTKLEDSAMYFCASSGTGVMGETQYFGPGTRLLVL.